This T cell receptor (beta chain) was captured in a study of somatic mutations in cytotoxic T cells in rheumatoid arthritis. As for the study in general: Among the T-cell populations stained with V beta antibodies, some were separated by flow sorting at nearly 100% purity, including V beta1+ cells whose TCRB was sequenced. Study-wide findings and caveats: Unknown were the antigen targets of the expanded CD8+ clones.

The CDR3 covers 15 residues. The V segment lost 3 bases and the J segment 3 bases; nucleotides outside the gene matches: 4. Germline lookup yields CDR1 SGHVS and CDR2 FNYEAQ. Note on this clone: The antigen is unknown.

Libraries were prepared by immunoSEQ multiplex PCR; TCRdb keeps only in-frame clonotypes and omits some of them. The sample lists some 7,000 clones; around 87% were seen once. The V call is TRBV7-6, the J call TRBJ2-2, with 7 bases lining up with TRBD2. This receptor was obtained from a woman aged 65 to 85 with rheumatoid arthritis. The sample comprised CD8+ T cells sorted from blood. The chain's CDR3 is CASSLAGEYTGELFF. CDR3 coding DNA: TGTGCCAGCAGCTTGGCGGGGGAGTACACCGGGGAGCTGTTTTTT.